This TCR beta chain was sequenced in a study of OX40 agonist ivuxolimab in advanced cancers. Profiling relied on immunoSEQ multiplex PCR, and the TCRdb table lists in-frame clones only, not all of them. The table records 80,000 to 100,000 clones, less than 95% of them present only once. As to this clone: The target antigen is unknown.

The study's findings and limits: There was clonal expansion of CD4+ and CD8+ blood T cells by week 6 at 0.1 to 3.0 mg/kg.

The V and J ends lost 0 bases and 4 bases respectively, with 8 bases between them. Germline V gene data show CDR1 as SGHNT and CDR2 as YYREEE (reference sequence). The CDR3 totals 14 residues. Sequencing used CD4+ or CD8+ T cells sorted from blood, obtained in a trial of the OX40 agonist ivuxolimab. The sequence was collected from an adult with an advanced solid tumor such as melanoma, head and neck, liver or kidney cancer. J is TRBJ2-1 and V is TRBV5-4; D unclear. The CDR3 protein is CASSLARTYNEQFF. The CDR3 DNA reads TGTGCCAGCAGCTTGGCACGGACGTACAATGAGCAGTTCTTC.